This is a list of T cell receptor beta chains from one sample in a study of vaccination and CD4 T cells after COVID-19. The antigens of these receptors remain unknown. TCRdb used MiXCR to reprocess the PCR reads, holding one entry per CDR3 protein. The sample lists fewer than 30,000 distinct CDR3 sequences; around 50% were seen once. This specimen was CD4+ T cells from blood, cultured in vitro, taken before SARS-CoV-2 vaccination. These receptors came from a human donor who received a COVID-19 vaccine. Both conserved end residues are trimmed from each CDR3. The order of the fields is V gene, J gene, CDR3 protein.

TRBV25-1	TRBJ2-5	ASSESKDRDSRGSLQETQY
TRBV12-3/TRBV12-4	TRBJ1-5	ASKGDSRNQPQH
TRBV5-6	TRBJ1-2	ASSFRVFDYGYT
TRBV2	TRBJ1-2	ASTPQGLEGYT
TRBV2	TRBJ2-3	ASKVVTDTQY
TRBV20-1	TRBJ2-7	SARTGLAGVYEQY
TRBV18	TRBJ2-2	ADPGGVGGSPDTGELF
TRBV6-5	TRBJ1-2	ASSYYTPPGRANYGYT
TRBV7-8	TRBJ2-3	ASSLAEGQGSRSTDTQY
TRBV4-2	TRBJ2-7	ASSQGERDAYEQY
TRBV24-1	TRBJ2-5	ATSGGAGGQETQY
TRBV24-1	TRBJ1-2	ATSDLRQDWGYT
TRBV4-1	TRBJ1-6	ASSPTLGAVSPLH
TRBV29-1	TRBJ2-3	SVTLGQGVTDTQY
TRBV6-1	TRBJ1-4	ASIVWATDNEKLF
TRBV2	TRBJ2-3	ATVEVSGAPRDTQY
TRBV29-1	TRBJ2-2	SVDRANTGELF
TRBV15	TRBJ1-2	ATSRGGQGYHGYT
TRBV4-2	TRBJ1-3	ASSQVYREAGNTIY
TRBV3-1	TRBJ1-2	ASSQVAGRFNYGYT
TRBV2	TRBJ2-3	ASSGGLAGGSTDTQY
TRBV28	TRBJ1-2	ASSLPEGDYGYT
TRBV20-1	TRBJ1-2	SARRPGQGTYGYT
TRBV10-1	TRBJ1-2	ASSSQANYGYT
TRBV7-9	TRBJ2-2	ASSFQTGAGELF
TRBV5-1	TRBJ1-2	ASSRGQANYGYT
TRBV7-2	TRBJ1-6	ASSSYLGLAPFH
TRBV6-1	TRBJ2-4	ASTTRQAADIQY
TRBV4-1	TRBJ2-2	ASSQGSGMDTGELF
TRBV6-1	TRBJ2-7	ASSLAGNPYEQY
TRBV6-5	TRBJ2-2	ASSYRTPNTGELF
TRBV7-8	TRBJ2-2	ASRFRGSTGELF
TRBV7-2	TRBJ1-1	ASSLAAEAF
TRBV6-1	TRBJ2-3	ASSEPLQGRTQY
TRBV7-8	TRBJ2-5	ASSLSPSMETQY
TRBV24-1	TRBJ2-2	ATSDPEGQGLAGELF
TRBV7-3	TRBJ2-3	ASSLRGRDTQY